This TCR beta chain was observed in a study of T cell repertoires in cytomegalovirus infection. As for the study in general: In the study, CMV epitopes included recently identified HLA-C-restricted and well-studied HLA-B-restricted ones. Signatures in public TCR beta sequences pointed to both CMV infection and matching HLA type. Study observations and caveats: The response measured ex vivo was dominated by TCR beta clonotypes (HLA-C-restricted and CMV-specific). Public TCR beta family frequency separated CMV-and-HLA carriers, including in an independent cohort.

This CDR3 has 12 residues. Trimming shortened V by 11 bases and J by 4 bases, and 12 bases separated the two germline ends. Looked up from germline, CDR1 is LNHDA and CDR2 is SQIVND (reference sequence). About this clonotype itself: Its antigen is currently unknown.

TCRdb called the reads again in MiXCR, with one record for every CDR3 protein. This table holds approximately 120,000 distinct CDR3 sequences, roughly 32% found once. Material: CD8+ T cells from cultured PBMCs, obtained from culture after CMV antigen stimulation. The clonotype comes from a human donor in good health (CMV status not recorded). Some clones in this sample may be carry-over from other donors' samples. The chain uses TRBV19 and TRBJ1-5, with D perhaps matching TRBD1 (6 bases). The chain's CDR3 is CAGQQGNQPQHF. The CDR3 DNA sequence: TGTGCCGGTCAACAGGGTAATCAGCCCCAGCATTTT.